This TCR beta chain was recovered during a study of Graves' ophthalmopathy and Graves' hyperthyroidism. Overall study context: If no ophthalmopathy appeared within 18 months of follow-up, hyperthyroidism was termed stable. Notes on the study in general: Stable hyperthyroidism and ophthalmopathy were told apart by a 13-signature model, which achieved about 88% sensitivity and around 77% specificity.

RNA transcripts yielded amplified TCR beta CDR3 regions. HTBI primers were employed in first-round RT-PCR, then a second-round multiplex PCR followed. One entry per CDR3 protein results from TCRdb running MiXCR on the multiplex PCR reads. This sample carries some 1.1 million distinct CDR3 sequences, roughly 35% of them seen once, and the ten largest clones take 11%. In regard to this clonotype: Its specificity is not known.

The material sequenced was peripheral blood or thyroid tissue (not recorded which). The receptor was derived from an adult man with Graves' hyperthyroidism.

The CDR3 nucleotides read TGTGCCATCACTCGGGGAGATCAGGGTGGCTACACCTTC. Protein sequence: CAITRGDQGGYTF. The rearrangement uses TRBV10-3 and TRBJ1-2; D perhaps matches TRBD1 (5 bases). The CDR3 loop spans 13 amino acids. With 7 bases removed from V and 7 bases from J, the gap between germline ends came to 16 bases. Germline lookup yields CDR1 ENHRY and CDR2 SYGVKD.